This is a list of T cell receptor beta chains from one sample in a study of shared clonotypes between healthy human individuals. Profiling relied on immunoSEQ multiplex PCR, and the TCRdb table lists in-frame clones only, not all of them. The data hold millions of clones, with 93% observed a single time. The sequenced sample was naive CD4+ T cells from PBMCs. These receptors all stem from a man between 18 and 29 years old in good health. Some clones in this sample may be carry-over from other donors' samples. Each CDR3 is given with its conserved first and last residue. The D gene is left open where the match is weak. Rows may omit the clone size; those that give it use once, few, many or a size class.

>TRBV28|-|TRBJ2-2|TRBD1|15
CASSLAGTGTGELFF
TGTGCCAGCAGTTTAGCCGGGACAGGGACCGGGGAGCTGTTTTTT
>TRBV12-5|-|TRBJ1-5|TRBD1|14
CASGRTGDHQPQHF
TGTGCTAGTGGTCGGACAGGAGACCATCAGCCCCAGCATTTT
>TRBV27|-|TRBJ2-7|-|16
CASRLTGIRSIYEQYF
TGTGCCAGCAGGTTAACAGGGATCAGGTCGATTTACGAGCAGTACTTC
>TRBV15|-|TRBJ2-7|-|16
CATSRDLPQGINEQYF
TGTGCCACCAGCAGAGATCTCCCCCAGGGGATAAACGAGCAGTACTTC
>TRBV28|-|TRBJ2-1|-|16
CASSLSPGGPYNEQFF
TGTGCCAGCAGTTTATCTCCAGGGGGGCCCTACAATGAGCAGTTCTTC
>TRBV28|-|TRBJ1-2|-|16
CASSFTSETVAYGYTF
TGTGCCAGCAGTTTTACCAGTGAGACAGTCGCCTATGGCTACACCTTC
>TRBV10-1|-|TRBJ2-1|-|15
CASSRPGLTYNEQFF
TGCGCCAGCAGTAGACCGGGACTGACCTACAATGAGCAGTTCTTC
>TRBV4-1|-|TRBJ2-1|-|21
CASSHPDRGRPPIASKNEQFF
TGCGCCAGCAGCCACCCTGACCGGGGACGGCCACCGATAGCGTCCAAGAATGAGCAGTTCTTC
>TRBV18|-|TRBJ1-1|-|16
CASSPGVKGGFTEAFF
TGTGCCAGCTCACCAGGAGTCAAGGGGGGGTTCACTGAAGCTTTCTTT
>TRBV7-2|-|TRBJ1-1|TRBD1|15
CASSFDRGLNTEAFF
TGTGCCAGCAGCTTCGACAGGGGGCTGAACACTGAAGCTTTCTTT
>TRBV7-2|-|TRBJ2-7|TRBD1|13
CASSGDRVGVQYF
TGTGCCAGCAGCGGTGACAGGGTCGGGGTTCAGTACTTC
>TRBV4-3|-|TRBJ2-3|-|16
CASSQDWALSTDTQYF
TGCGCCAGCAGCCAAGATTGGGCCTTGTCGACAGATACGCAGTATTTT
>TRBV6-5|-|TRBJ1-3|-|13
CASSDATGNTIYF
TGTGCCAGCAGTGACGCGACAGGAAACACCATATATTTT
>TRBV7-2|-|TRBJ2-7|TRBD1|15
CASSAQTGTSYEQYF
TGTGCCAGCAGTGCACAGACAGGGACCTCCTACGAGCAGTACTTC
>TRBV21-1|-|TRBJ1-5|-|16
CASSSRLRGGNQPQHF
TGTGCCAGCAGCAGTAGACTCCGAGGGGGCAATCAGCCCCAGCATTTT
>TRBV19|-|TRBJ1-5|-|13
CASSITWAQPQHF
TGTGCCAGTAGTATAACGTGGGCACAGCCCCAGCATTTT
>TRBV7-8|-|TRBJ2-7|-|16
CASSPRTPSAAYEQYF
TGTGCCAGCAGCCCCCGGACTCCTTCGGCAGCCTACGAGCAGTACTTC
>TRBV28|-|TRBJ1-1|-|16
CASQSGVFLLNTEAFF
TGTGCCAGTCAGTCCGGGGTTTTTTTGTTGAACACTGAAGCTTTCTTT
>TRBV6-5|-|TRBJ2-5|TRBD1|15
CASRTHRGREETQYF
TGTGCCAGCAGAACCCACAGGGGGCGGGAAGAGACCCAGTACTTC
>TRBV28|-|TRBJ1-1|-|12
CASSLGNTEAFF
TGTGCCAGCAGTCTTGGGAACACTGAAGCTTTCTTT
>TRBV19|-|TRBJ2-1|TRBD2|17
CASSMKGLARPDNEQFF
TGTGCCAGTAGCATGAAGGGACTAGCGAGACCGGACAATGAGCAGTTCTTC
>TRBV11-2|-|TRBJ2-1|TRBD2|16
CASSSITSGSRNEQFF
TGTGCCAGCAGCTCAATTACTAGCGGGTCGAGAAATGAGCAGTTCTTC
>TRBV10-1|-|TRBJ2-5|-|15
CASSRFQELQETQYF
TGCGCCAGCAGTCGTTTTCAGGAGCTCCAAGAGACCCAGTACTTC
>TRBV27|once|TRBJ2-3|-|13
CATPQNLTDTQYF
TGTGCCACCCCACAAAACCTCACAGATACGCAGTATTTT
>TRBV18|-|TRBJ1-2|-|16
CASSLQSRGLGVGYTF
TGTGCCAGCTCACTACAAAGCAGGGGCCTGGGAGTGGGCTACACCTTC
>TRBV7-6|-|TRBJ2-1|TRBD1|15
CASSRFATGSNEQFF
TGTGCCAGCAGCCGATTCGCGACAGGGTCGAATGAGCAGTTCTTC
>TRBV19|-|TRBJ2-3|TRBD2|14
CASRTSGRGYTQYF
TGTGCCAGTAGGACTAGCGGGAGGGGTTATACGCAGTATTTT
>TRBV5-6|-|TRBJ1-3|TRBD1|14
CASSADRGGNTIYF
TGTGCCAGCAGCGCGGACAGGGGTGGAAACACCATATATTTT
>TRBV20-1|-|TRBJ2-7|-|10
CSAGPYEQYF
TGCAGTGCTGGCCCCTACGAGCAGTACTTC
>TRBV19|-|TRBJ2-6|-|14
CASRGALGANVLTF
TGTGCCAGTAGGGGGGCCCTTGGGGCCAACGTCCTGACTTTC
>TRBV4-1|-|TRBJ2-4|-|14
CASSQDLRDDIQYF
TGCGCCAGCAGCCAAGACTTGCGGGACGACATTCAGTACTTC
>TRBV2|-|TRBJ1-4|-|14
CASRVQPQGEKLFF
TGTGCCAGCAGGGTCCAACCACAGGGTGAAAAACTGTTTTTT
>TRBV5-1|-|TRBJ2-5|-|13
CASSLEGEETQYF
TGCGCCAGCAGCTTGGAGGGGGAGGAGACCCAGTACTTC
>TRBV5-6|-|TRBJ1-1|-|13
CASSLEGRTEAFF
TGTGCCAGCAGCTTGGAGGGAAGGACCGAAGCTTTCTTT
>TRBV7-2|-|TRBJ1-2|TRBD1|15
CASSFGDSTFYGYTF
TGTGCCAGCAGCTTTGGGGACAGTACCTTCTATGGCTACACCTTC
>TRBV27|-|TRBJ1-2|-|15
CASSLYPTGLYGYTF
TGTGCCAGCAGTTTATACCCGACAGGACTATATGGCTACACCTTC
>TRBV28|once|TRBJ1-2|-|15
CASSFLLADDGGYTF
TGTGCCAGCAGTTTTCTCCTCGCGGACGATGGTGGCTACACCTTC
>TRBV7-8|-|TRBJ1-3|-|14
CASSPMSAGNTIYF
TGTGCCAGCAGCCCCATGTCTGCTGGAAACACCATATATTTT
>TRBV19|-|TRBJ2-7|TRBD2|16
CASSIPGRDGGGEQYF
TGTGCCAGTAGTATACCGGGGAGGGACGGCGGGGGAGAGCAGTACTTC
>TRBV11-2|-|TRBJ2-7|TRBD2|13
CASSTGLDYEQYF
TGTGCCAGCAGCACGGGACTAGACTACGAGCAGTACTTC
>TRBV30|-|TRBJ2-1|TRBD2|15
CAWSEAGGRHNEQFF
TGTGCCTGGAGTGAAGCGGGAGGGAGACACAATGAGCAGTTCTTC
>TRBV28|-|TRBJ2-1|-|12
CASSFRPNEQFF
TGTGCCAGCAGTTTTAGGCCCAATGAGCAGTTCTTC
>TRBV4-3|-|TRBJ2-1|-|15
CASSQSVSSYNEQFF
TGCGCCAGCAGCCAATCAGTCAGCTCCTACAATGAGCAGTTCTTC
>TRBV5-1|-|TRBJ2-5|TRBD1|14
CASSLDAGGETQYF
TGCGCCAGCAGCTTGGATGCAGGGGGCGAGACCCAGTACTTC
>TRBV4-1|-|TRBJ2-1|-|15
CASSRAPMSENEQFF
TGCGCCAGCAGCCGCGCCCCCATGTCTGAGAATGAGCAGTTCTTC
>TRBV2|-|TRBJ1-2|-|13
CASSGSEKGGYTF
TGTGCCAGCAGTGGTTCGGAAAAGGGAGGCTACACCTTC
>TRBV7-2|-|TRBJ2-5|TRBD1|16
CASSPTRTGGKETQYF
TGTGCCAGCAGCCCTACGAGGACAGGGGGAAAGGAGACCCAGTACTTC
>TRBV5-5|-|TRBJ2-7|TRBD2|13
CASRLAGSYEQYF
TGTGCCAGCAGGCTAGCGGGGTCCTACGAGCAGTACTTC
>TRBV14|-|TRBJ2-2|TRBD1|16
CASSQVGQGKTGELFF
TGTGCCAGCAGCCAAGTGGGACAGGGAAAGACCGGGGAGCTGTTTTTT
>TRBV20-1|-|TRBJ1-3|-|11
CSAPRVGTIYF
TGCAGTGCTCCACGGGTAGGCACCATATATTTT
>TRBV4-1|-|TRBJ2-7|-|15
CASSRGQAGDYEQYF
TGCGCCAGCAGCCGGGGACAGGCGGGGGACTACGAGCAGTACTTC
>TRBV28|-|TRBJ2-7|-|18
CASSSPGGAASGLYEQYF
TGTGCCAGCAGTTCCCCAGGGGGCGCGGCTAGCGGGCTCTACGAGCAGTACTTC
>TRBV9|-|TRBJ2-1|TRBD1|16
CASSVGTGASYNEQFF
TGTGCCAGCAGCGTAGGAACAGGGGCATCCTACAATGAGCAGTTCTTC
>TRBV11-2|-|TRBJ2-1|TRBD2|15
CASSYQTSGSNEQFF
TGTGCCAGCAGCTACCAGACTAGCGGGAGTAATGAGCAGTTCTTC